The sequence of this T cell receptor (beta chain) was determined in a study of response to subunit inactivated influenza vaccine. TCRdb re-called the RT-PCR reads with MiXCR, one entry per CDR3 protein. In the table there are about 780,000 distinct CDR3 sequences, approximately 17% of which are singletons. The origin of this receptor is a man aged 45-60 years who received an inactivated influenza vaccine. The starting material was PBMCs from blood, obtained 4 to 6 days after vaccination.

This CDR3 is CSVGRRSYEQYF. As DNA, the CDR3 is TGCAGCGTTGGAAGGCGCTCCTACGAGCAGTACTTC. The chain uses TRBV29-1 and TRBJ2-7; the D is unclear. Germline CDR1 SQVTM, CDR2 ANQGSEA. The CDR3 spans 12 residues. Between the trimmed V and J ends, which lost 4 bases and 0 bases, there was a span of 7 bases.